These 10 T cell receptor beta chains came from one sample sequenced in a study of PD-1 blockade in classical Hodgkin lymphoma. With no exception, relapse followed autologous stem cell transplantation in all patients, and brentuximab vedotin exposure varied. The repertoire was sequenced with immunoSEQ multiplex PCR; TCRdb's copy has only in-frame clones and lacks some. The sample includes 95,000 or so clones, 75% to 90% of them seen just once. The sequenced sample was peripheral blood mononuclear cells (PBMCs), obtained at baseline. These receptors all stem from a human donor with classical Hodgkin lymphoma.

This chain connects TRBV4-2 to TRBJ2-1, with 9 bases identical to TRBD2. The V segment lost 0 bases and the J segment 5 bases; nucleotides outside the gene matches: 2. Germline loops: CDR1 LGHNA, CDR2 YNFKEQ. This CDR3 comprises 15 residues. For the CDR3, the DNA is TGTGCCAGCAGCCAAGACGGGACTAGCAACAATGAGCAGTTCTTC. It specifies CASSQDGTSNNEQFF.

The rearrangement uses TRBV7-2 and TRBJ1-2; perhaps TRBD1 as D (5 bases). Germline values: CDR1 SGHTA, CDR2 FQGNSA. V lost 1 base and J lost 3, with 9 bases in between. The CDR3 is 14 residues long. The chain's CDR3 is CASSLVGADYGYTF. The DNA for the CDR3 is TGTGCCAGCAGCTTAGTAGGGGCGGACTATGGCTACACCTTC.

V gene TRBV10-3 combines with J gene TRBJ2-1; no clear D gene. V was trimmed by 2 bases and J by 6 bases, leaving 11 bases between them. Germline-derived CDR1 and CDR2 are ENHRY and SYGVKD. The CDR3 runs 14 residues. The chain's CDR3 is CAISEANTLNEQFF. The CDR3 DNA sequence: TGTGCCATCAGTGAGGCGAACACCCTCAATGAGCAGTTCTTC.

This chain joins TRBV6-6 and TRBJ1-5; D uncertain. V gave up 6 bases and J gave up 0 bases, with 15 bases separating them. Germline CDR1 MNHNY, CDR2 SVGAGI (reference sequence). CDR3 length equals 16 residues. CDR3 nucleotide sequence: TGTGCCAGCAGGCTGACGGTGGACCCTAGCAATCAGCCCCAGCATTTT. Amino acids: CASRLTVDPSNQPQHF.

The chain uses TRBV5-1 and TRBJ2-1; 8 bases agree with TRBD2. This CDR3 has 15 amino acids. The ends lost 4 bases at V and 8 bases at J; junction bases unmatched: 11. In germline, CDR1 is SGHRS, CDR2 YFSETQ. The CDR3 DNA is TGCGCCAGCAGCAGACAAGCGGGAGATGTGGATGAGCAGTTCTTC. It yields the protein CASSRQAGDVDEQFF.

Regarding this clone: A read error may produce the germline difference seen at one junction end. CDR3 nucleotide sequence: TGCGCCAGCAACTTGGCATCTCTTTCTGGCTACACCTTC. It yields the protein CASNLASLSGYTF. The V and J genes are TRBV5-1 and TRBJ1-2; D uncertain. The CDR3 has 13 residues. Looked up from germline, CDR1 is SGHRS and CDR2 is YFSETQ.

This chain joins TRBV28 and TRBJ2-7; D is perhaps TRBD1 (5 bases). Trimming took 5 bases from V and 2 from J, leaving 16 bases between them. This CDR3 contains 15 residues. The germline gives CDR1 MDHEN, CDR2 SYDVKM. CDR3 loop: CASSTTSWGAYEQYF. The CDR3 DNA follows: TGTGCCAGCAGTACTACGTCGTGGGGCGCCTACGAGCAGTACTTC.

The chain is built from TRBV11-2 and TRBJ2-1; TRBD1 or TRBD2 may be the D gene (6 bases each). Looked up from germline, CDR1 is SGHAT and CDR2 is FQNNGV. The CDR3 loop spans 17 amino acids. V was trimmed by 5 bases and J by 0 bases, leaving 17 bases between them. The CDR3 DNA follows: TGTGCCAGCAGCCTTGGGGGCGGGGCTAGCTCCTACAATGAGCAGTTCTTC. It encodes CASSLGGGASSYNEQFF.

This chain links TRBV28 with TRBJ1-3; tentatively, D is TRBD1 (6 bases). CDR1 is MDHEN and CDR2 is SYDVKM in the germline V gene. V shed 6 bases and J shed 3 bases, with 12 bases lying between them. The CDR3 runs 14 residues. The CDR3 reads CASSLLGGGNTIYF. The CDR3 region has the DNA TGTGCCAGCAGCCTCTTAGGGGGTGGAAACACCATATATTTT. Filled out from reference TRBV28 and TRBJ1-3, the complete variable domain reads DVKVTQSSRYLVKRTGEKVFLECVQDMDHENMFWYRQDPGLGLRLIYFSYDVKMKEKGDIPEGYSVSREKKERFSLILESASTNQTSMYLCASSLLGGGNTIYFGEGSWLTVV.

J is TRBJ2-5 and V is TRBV18, with 9 nucleotides matching TRBD1. The CDR3 consists of 15 residues. V dropped 2 bases and J dropped 2; count of bases not matched to a gene: 3. The germline V gene encodes CDR1 KGHSH and CDR2 LQKENI. Written as DNA, the CDR3 is TGTGCCAGCTCACCAGGGACAGGGCGTCAAGAGACCCAGTACTTC. Protein: CASSPGTGRQETQYF.